Only a few counts were recorded for the clone carrying this TCR beta chain. Its antigen is currently unknown. A 3' RACE protocol on RNA, with unique molecular identifiers, produced the TCR library. TCRdb re-derived calls from the 3' RACE reads in MiXCR, one entry per CDR3 protein. The table shows around 41,000 distinct CDR3 sequences, with 5% to 8% occurring only once. These data are taken from a study of HIV-infected children after antiretroviral therapy interruption. From germline, CDR1 is SQVTM and CDR2 ANQGSEA. The CDR3 consists of 15 residues. The V end was cut by 4 bases, the J end by 1 base, with 16 bases between. Specified treatment: PENTA 11 planned treatment interruption arm or continuous ART arm. General observations from the study: Naive CD4+ CDR3 sharing between time points fell after interruption began.

The source of this sequence is a pool of human donors with HIV. The genes are TRBV29-1 and TRBJ1-1, with TRBD1 as a possible D gene (5 bases). This sample comprised CD45RA+ CD4+ T cells from PBMCs, pooled from several time points, obtained from a donor given antiretroviral therapy, either interrupted or continuous. The subset was: naive CD4+ CD45RA+ CD45RO- T cells. The CDR3 reads CSVAWAGPQNTEAFF. CDR3 sequence (DNA): TGCAGCGTTGCTTGGGCAGGGCCTCAGAACACTGAAGCTTTCTTT. The entire variable domain, with the rest obtained from reference TRBV29-1 and TRBJ1-1, is as follows: SAVISQKPSRDICQRGTSLTIQCQVDSQVTMMFWYRQQPGQSLTLIATANQGSEATYESGFVIDKFPISRPNLTFSTLTVSNMSPEDSSIYLCSVAWAGPQNTEAFFGQGTRLTVV.